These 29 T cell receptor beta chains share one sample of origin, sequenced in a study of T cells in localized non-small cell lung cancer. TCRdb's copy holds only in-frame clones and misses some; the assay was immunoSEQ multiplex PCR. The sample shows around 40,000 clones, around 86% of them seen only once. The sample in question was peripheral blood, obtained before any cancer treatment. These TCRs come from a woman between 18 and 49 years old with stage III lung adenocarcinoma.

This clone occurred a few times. The CDR3 coding sequence is TGTGCCAGCAGCGTCAGAAATACGGATGAGCAGTTCTTC. Amino acid sequence: CASSVRNTDEQFF. The chain has TRBV9 and TRBJ2-1; D not resolved. The CDR3 covers 13 residues. Trimming stripped 2 bases from V and 8 bases from J, with 11 bases between. Germline values: CDR1 SGDLS, CDR2 YYNGEE. Supplemented by reference TRBV9 and TRBJ2-1, the full variable domain reads DSGVTQTPKHLITATGQRVTLRCSPRSGDLSVYWYQQSLDQGLQFLIQYYNGEERAKGNILERFSAQQFPDLHSELNLSSLELGDSALYFCASSVRNTDEQFFGPGTRLTVL.

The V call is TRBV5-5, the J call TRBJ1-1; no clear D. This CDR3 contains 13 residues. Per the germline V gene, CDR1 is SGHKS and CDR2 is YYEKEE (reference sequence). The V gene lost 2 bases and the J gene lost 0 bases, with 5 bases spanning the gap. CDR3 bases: TGTGCCAGCAGCTTAGACCTGAACACTGAAGCTTTCTTT. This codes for CASSLDLNTEAFF. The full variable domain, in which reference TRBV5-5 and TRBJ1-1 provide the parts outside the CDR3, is DAGVTQSPTHLIKTRGQQVTLRCSPISGHKSVSWYQQVLGQGPQFIFQYYEKEERGRGNFPDRFSARQFPNYSSELNVNALLLGDSALYLCASSLDLNTEAFFGQGTRLTVV.

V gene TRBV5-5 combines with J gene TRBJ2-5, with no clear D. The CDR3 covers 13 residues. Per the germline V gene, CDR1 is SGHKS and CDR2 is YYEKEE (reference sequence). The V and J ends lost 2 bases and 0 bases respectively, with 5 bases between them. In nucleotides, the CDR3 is TGTGCCAGCAGCTTCCGATACCAAGAGACCCAGTACTTC. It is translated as CASSFRYQETQYF.

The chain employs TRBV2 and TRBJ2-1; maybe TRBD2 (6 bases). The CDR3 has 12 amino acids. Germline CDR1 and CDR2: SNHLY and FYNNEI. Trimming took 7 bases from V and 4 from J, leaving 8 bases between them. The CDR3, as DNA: TGTGCCAGCATGCGGGGTTACAATGAGCAGTTCTTC. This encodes CASMRGYNEQFF.

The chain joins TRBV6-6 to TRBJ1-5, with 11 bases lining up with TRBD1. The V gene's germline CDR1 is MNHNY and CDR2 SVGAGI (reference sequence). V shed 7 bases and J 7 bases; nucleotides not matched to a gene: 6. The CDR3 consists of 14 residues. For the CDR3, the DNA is TGTGCCAGCACCGGACAGGGGGCGCGCCAGCCCCAGCATTTT. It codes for CASTGQGARQPQHF.

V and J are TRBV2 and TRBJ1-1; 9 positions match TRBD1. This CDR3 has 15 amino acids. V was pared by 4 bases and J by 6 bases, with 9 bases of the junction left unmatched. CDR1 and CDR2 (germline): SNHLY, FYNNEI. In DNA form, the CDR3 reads TGTGCCAGCAGTGGGAACTTACAGGGGGCGCCTGAAGCTTTCTTT. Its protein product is CASSGNLQGAPEAFF.

Written as DNA, the CDR3 is TGTGCCAGCAGCCCCGCGTTGGGAGGAGAGACCCAGTACTTC. It yields the protein CASSPALGGETQYF. This chain links TRBV7-2 with TRBJ2-5, with a possible D match to TRBD2 (6 bases). The germline CDR1 and CDR2 sequences are SGHTA and FQGNSA. CDR3 length: 14 residues. The V end was cut by 5 bases, the J end by 4 bases, with 14 bases between.

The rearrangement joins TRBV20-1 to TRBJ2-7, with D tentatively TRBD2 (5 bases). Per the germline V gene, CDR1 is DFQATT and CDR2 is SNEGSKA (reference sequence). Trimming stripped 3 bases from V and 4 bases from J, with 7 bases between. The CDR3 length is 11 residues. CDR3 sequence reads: CSASSGYEQYF. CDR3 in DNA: TGCAGTGCTAGTTCGGGATACGAGCAGTACTTC.

Here the CDR3 reads CASSLGGRTDTQYF. As DNA, the CDR3 is TGTGCCAGCAGTTTGGGGGGCCGCACAGATACGCAGTATTTT. The V call is TRBV25-1, the J call TRBJ2-3; D could derive from TRBD1 or TRBD2 (6 bases each). Deletions cut 5 bases from V and 1 base from J, with 10 bases between. Germline CDR1 and CDR2: MGHDK and SYGVNS. CDR3 length: 14 amino acids.

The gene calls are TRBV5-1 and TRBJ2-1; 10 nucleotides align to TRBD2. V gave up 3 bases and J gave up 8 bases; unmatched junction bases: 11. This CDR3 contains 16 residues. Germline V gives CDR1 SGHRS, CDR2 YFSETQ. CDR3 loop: CASSSRGLLAGDEQFF. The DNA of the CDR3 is TGCGCCAGCAGCTCGAGAGGCCTGCTAGCGGGGGATGAGCAGTTCTTC.

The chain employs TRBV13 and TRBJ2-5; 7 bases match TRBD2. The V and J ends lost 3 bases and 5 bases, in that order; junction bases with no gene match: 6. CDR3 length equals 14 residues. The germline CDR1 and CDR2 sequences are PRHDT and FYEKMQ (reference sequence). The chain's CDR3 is CASSFGGVGETQYF. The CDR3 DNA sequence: TGTGCCAGCAGCTTTGGGGGGGTCGGGGAGACCCAGTACTTC.

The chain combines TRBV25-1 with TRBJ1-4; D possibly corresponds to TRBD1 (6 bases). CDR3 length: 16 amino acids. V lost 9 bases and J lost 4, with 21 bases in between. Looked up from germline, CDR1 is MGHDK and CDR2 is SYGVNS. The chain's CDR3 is CASTPNQGTLNEKLFF. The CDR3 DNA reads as TGTGCCAGTACCCCGAATCAGGGGACTCTTAATGAAAAACTGTTTTTT.

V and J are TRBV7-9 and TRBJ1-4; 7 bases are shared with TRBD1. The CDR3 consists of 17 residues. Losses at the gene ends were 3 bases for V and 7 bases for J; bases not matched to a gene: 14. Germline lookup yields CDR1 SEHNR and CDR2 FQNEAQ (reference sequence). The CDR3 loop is CASSFPGRTGDGEKLFF. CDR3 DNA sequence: TGTGCCAGCAGCTTCCCCGGGAGAACAGGGGACGGTGAAAAACTGTTTTTT. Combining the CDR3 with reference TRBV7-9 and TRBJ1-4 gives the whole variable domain DTGVSQNPRHKITKRGQNVTFRCDPISEHNRLYWYRQTLGQGPEFLTYFQNEAQLEKSRLLSDRFSAERPKGSFSTLEIQRTEQGDSAMYLCASSFPGRTGDGEKLFFGSGTQLSVL.

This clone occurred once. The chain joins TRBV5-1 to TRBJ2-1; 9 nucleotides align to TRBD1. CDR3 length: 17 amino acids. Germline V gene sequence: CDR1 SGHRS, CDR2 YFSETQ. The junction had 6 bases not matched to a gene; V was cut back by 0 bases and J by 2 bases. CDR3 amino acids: CASSLEGTGGTYNEQFF. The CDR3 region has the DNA TGCGCCAGCAGCTTGGAAGGTACAGGGGGCACCTACAATGAGCAGTTCTTC. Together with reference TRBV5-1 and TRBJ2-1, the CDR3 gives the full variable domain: KAGVTQTPRYLIKTRGQQVTLSCSPISGHRSVSWYQQTPGQGLQFLFEYFSETQRNKGNFPGRFSGRQFSNSRSEMNVSTLELGDSALYLCASSLEGTGGTYNEQFFGPGTRLTVL.

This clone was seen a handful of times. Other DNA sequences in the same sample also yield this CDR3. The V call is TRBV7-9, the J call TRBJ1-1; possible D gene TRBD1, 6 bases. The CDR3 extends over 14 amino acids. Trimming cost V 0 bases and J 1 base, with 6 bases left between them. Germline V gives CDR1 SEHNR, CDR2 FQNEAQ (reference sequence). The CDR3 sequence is CASSLAGGNTEAFF. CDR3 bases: TGTGCCAGCAGCTTAGCAGGGGGGAACACTGAAGCTTTCTTT. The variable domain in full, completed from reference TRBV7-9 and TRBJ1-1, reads DTGVSQNPRHKITKRGQNVTFRCDPISEHNRLYWYRQTLGQGPEFLTYFQNEAQLEKSRLLSDRFSAERPKGSFSTLEIQRTEQGDSAMYLCASSLAGGNTEAFFGQGTRLTVV.

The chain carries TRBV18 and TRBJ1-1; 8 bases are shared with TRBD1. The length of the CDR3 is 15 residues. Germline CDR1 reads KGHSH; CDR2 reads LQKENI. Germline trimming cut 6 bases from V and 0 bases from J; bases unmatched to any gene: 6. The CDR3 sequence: CASSPGQDMNTEAFF. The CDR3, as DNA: TGTGCCAGCTCCCCGGGACAGGATATGAACACTGAAGCTTTCTTT.

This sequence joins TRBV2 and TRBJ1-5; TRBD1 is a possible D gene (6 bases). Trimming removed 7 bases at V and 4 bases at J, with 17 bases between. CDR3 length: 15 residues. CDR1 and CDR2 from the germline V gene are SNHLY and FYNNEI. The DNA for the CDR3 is TGTGCCAGCACCGAGACGGGGGCGAGAAATCAGCCCCAGCATTTT. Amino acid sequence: CASTETGARNQPQHF.

The CDR3 protein is CASSGTGSGGYTF. The CDR3 DNA reads TGTGCCAGCAGCGGTACAGGGTCAGGTGGCTACACCTTC. The chain couples TRBV9 to TRBJ1-2, with a tentative D call TRBD1 (6 bases). CDR1 is SGDLS, CDR2 YYNGEE, per germline. Trimming removed 3 bases from V and 7 bases from J, with 13 bases in between. The CDR3 loop spans 13 amino acids.

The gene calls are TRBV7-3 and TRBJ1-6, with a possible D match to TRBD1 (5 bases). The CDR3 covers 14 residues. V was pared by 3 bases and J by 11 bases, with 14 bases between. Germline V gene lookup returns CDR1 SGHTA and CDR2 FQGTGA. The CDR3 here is CASSFPREDAPLHF. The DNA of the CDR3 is TGTGCCAGCAGCTTCCCCAGGGAGGATGCACCCCTCCACTTT.

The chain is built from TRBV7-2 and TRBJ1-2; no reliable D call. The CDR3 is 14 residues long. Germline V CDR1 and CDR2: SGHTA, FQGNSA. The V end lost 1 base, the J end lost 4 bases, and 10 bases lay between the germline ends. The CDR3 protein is CASSLVLAGYGYTF. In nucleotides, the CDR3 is TGTGCCAGCAGCTTAGTTCTAGCAGGCTATGGCTACACCTTC.

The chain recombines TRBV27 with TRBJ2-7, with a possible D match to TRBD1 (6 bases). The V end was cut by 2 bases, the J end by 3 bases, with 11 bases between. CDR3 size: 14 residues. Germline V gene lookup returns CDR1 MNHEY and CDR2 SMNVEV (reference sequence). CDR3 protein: CASSLEGQHYEQYF. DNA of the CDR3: TGTGCCAGCAGTTTAGAAGGACAGCACTACGAGCAGTACTTC.

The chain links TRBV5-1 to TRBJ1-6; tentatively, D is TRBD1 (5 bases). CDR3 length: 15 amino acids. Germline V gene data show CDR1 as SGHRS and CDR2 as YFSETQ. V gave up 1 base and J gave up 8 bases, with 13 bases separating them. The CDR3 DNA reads TGCGCCAGCAGCTTGAGGGCAGGGCTGGATTCACCCCTCCACTTT. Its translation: CASSLRAGLDSPLHF.

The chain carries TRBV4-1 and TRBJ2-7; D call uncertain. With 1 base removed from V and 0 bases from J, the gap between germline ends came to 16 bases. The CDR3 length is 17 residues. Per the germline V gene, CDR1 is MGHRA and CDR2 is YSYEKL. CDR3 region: CASSQVSRFRSSYEQYF. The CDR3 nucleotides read TGCGCCAGCAGCCAAGTGTCCCGGTTTAGGAGCTCCTACGAGCAGTACTTC.

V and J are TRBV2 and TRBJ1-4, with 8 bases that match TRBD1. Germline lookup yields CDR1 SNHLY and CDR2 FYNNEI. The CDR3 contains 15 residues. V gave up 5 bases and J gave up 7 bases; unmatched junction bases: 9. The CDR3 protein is CASSLRTGRGEKLFF. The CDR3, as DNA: TGTGCCAGCAGTCTAAGGACAGGGAGGGGTGAAAAACTGTTTTTT. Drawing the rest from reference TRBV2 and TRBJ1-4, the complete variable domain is EPEVTQTPSHQVTQMGQEVILRCVPISNHLYFYWYRQILGQKVEFLVSFYNNEISEKSEIFDDQFSVERPDGSNFTLKIRSTKLEDSAMYFCASSLRTGRGEKLFFGSGTQLSVL.

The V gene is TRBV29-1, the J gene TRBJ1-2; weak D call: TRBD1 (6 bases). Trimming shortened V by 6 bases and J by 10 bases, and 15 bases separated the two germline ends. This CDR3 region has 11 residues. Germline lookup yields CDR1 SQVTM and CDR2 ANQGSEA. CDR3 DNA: TGCAGCGTAAGAAGACAGGAAGTCTACACCTTC. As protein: CSVRRQEVYTF.

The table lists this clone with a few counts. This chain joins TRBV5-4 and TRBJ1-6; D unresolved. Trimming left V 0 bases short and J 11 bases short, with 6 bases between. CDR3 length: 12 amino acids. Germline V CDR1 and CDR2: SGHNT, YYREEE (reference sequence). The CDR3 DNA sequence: TGTGCCAGCAGCTTGGATACTCCACCCCTCCACTTT. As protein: CASSLDTPPLHF. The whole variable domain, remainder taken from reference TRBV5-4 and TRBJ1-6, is ETGVTQSPTHLIKTRGQQVTLRCSSQSGHNTVSWYQQALGQGPQFIFQYYREEENGRGNFPPRFSGLQFPNYSSELNVNALELDDSALYLCASSLDTPPLHFGNGTRLTVT.

The CDR3 region is CASSLQGGNNSPLHF. CDR3 sequence (DNA): TGTGCCAGCAGCTTACAAGGGGGCAATAATTCACCCCTCCACTTT. This chain connects TRBV7-3 to TRBJ1-6; 7 bases map to TRBD1. Germline V gene sequence: CDR1 SGHTA, CDR2 FQGTGA. CDR3 length equals 15 residues. The V gene end was trimmed by 2 bases and the J gene end by 5 bases; junction bases not matched to a gene: 3.

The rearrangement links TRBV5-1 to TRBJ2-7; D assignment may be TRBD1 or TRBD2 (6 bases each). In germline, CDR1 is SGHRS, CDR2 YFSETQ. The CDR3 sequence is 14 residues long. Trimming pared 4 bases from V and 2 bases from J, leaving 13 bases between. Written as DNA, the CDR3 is TGCGCCAGCAGCCCGGGGGACACTACCTACGAGCAGTACTTC. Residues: CASSPGDTTYEQYF.

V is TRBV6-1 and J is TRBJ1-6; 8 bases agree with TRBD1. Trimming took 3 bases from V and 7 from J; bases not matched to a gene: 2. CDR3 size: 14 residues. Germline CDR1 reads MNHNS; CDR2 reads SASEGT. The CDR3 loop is CASSDRTGNSPLHF. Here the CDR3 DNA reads TGTGCCAGCAGTGACAGGACAGGGAATTCACCCCTCCACTTT.